Shown below are 18 T cell receptor beta chains from a single sample sequenced in a study of post-analysis software for immune sequencing data. General observations from the study: When patients were compared with controls, five TRBV segments were more frequent, TRBV5-6, TRBV5-1 and TRBV20-1 among them.

TCR beta libraries were prepared from cDNA with unique molecular identifiers. TCRdb reprocessed the PCR reads via MiXCR and lists one record per CDR3 protein. The table shows roughly 650,000 distinct CDR3 sequences, with approximately 59% occurring only once. These receptors have no known antigen. The sample comprised blood. The receptors shown here come from a girl between 2 and 10 years old with multiple sclerosis.

This clonotype occurred a few times. V is TRBV7-2 and J is TRBJ2-1; 12 positions agree with TRBD1. The junction had 8 bases not matched to a gene; V was cut back by 4 bases and J by 7 bases. This CDR3 region has 16 residues. CDR1 is SGHTA, CDR2 FQGNSA, per germline. Here the CDR3 DNA reads TGTGCCAGCAGCTCGCCGGGGACAGGGGGCATGAATGAGCAGTTCTTC. Its translation: CASSSPGTGGMNEQFF.

This rearrangement joins TRBV12-3 or TRBV12-4 to TRBJ2-5, with TRBD2 as a possible D gene (6 bases). The CDR3 runs to 16 residues. The ends were cut back, 6 bases at V and 2 bases at J, with 19 bases in the middle. The DNA of the CDR3 is TGTGCCAGCAGGGGAGGACGGCTTCTTCTTCAAGAGACCCAGTACTTC. This translates into CASRGGRLLLQETQYF.

In this sample, this clonotype turned up a few times. J is TRBJ1-2 and V is TRBV27; unclear D gene. CDR1 is MNHEY, CDR2 SMNVEV, per germline (reference sequence). Trimming left V 3 bases short and J 4 bases short, with 9 bases between. The CDR3 is made up of 13 amino acids. The CDR3 region has the DNA TGTGCCAGCAGTTTCTCGGGTGGCTATGGCTACACCTTC. Its translation is CASSFSGGYGYTF.

This clonotype was seen a few times. V is TRBV25-1 and J is TRBJ2-1; D gene unclear. V dropped 4 bases and J dropped 15 bases, with 19 bases sitting between them. Germline V lookup: CDR1 MGHDK, CDR2 SYGVNS. The CDR3 runs to 13 residues. CDR3 DNA sequence: TGTGCCAGCAGTGTGTTATCCCGTACCTCACTGTTCTTC. Its translation: CASSVLSRTSLFF. Supplemented by reference TRBV25-1 and TRBJ2-1, the full variable domain reads EADIYQTPRYLVIGTGKKITLECSQTMGHDKMYWYQQDPGMELHLIHYSYGVNSTEKGDLSSESTVSRIRTEHFPLTLESARPSHTSQYLCASSVLSRTSLFFGPGTRLTVL.

The J gene is TRBJ1-1, the V gene TRBV3-1; 8 positions agree with TRBD1. CDR3 size: 16 residues. V shed 4 bases, J shed 3 bases, and the junction held 10 bases outside the gene matches. The germline V gene has CDR1 LGHDT and CDR2 YNNKEL (reference sequence). CDR3 nucleotides: TGTGCCAGCAGCCTAACATCCAGGGGGCCGGACACTGAAGCTTTCTTT. Its translation is CASSLTSRGPDTEAFF.

This clonotype was counted a few times. V is TRBV12-3 or TRBV12-4 and J is TRBJ2-4; 10 bases match TRBD1. The V segment lost 1 base and the J segment 13 bases; nucleotides outside the gene matches: 10. This CDR3 spans 15 amino acids. As DNA, the CDR3 is TGTGCCAGCAGTTTAGGACAGGGGGCGAGGGGGGAGCAGTACTTC. Amino acids: CASSLGQGARGEQYF.

The rearrangement links TRBV10-3 to TRBJ2-1; TRBD2 might be the D (5 bases). V was clipped by 4 bases and J by 9 bases, with 22 bases between them. Germline V gene lookup returns CDR1 ENHRY and CDR2 SYGVKD. The CDR3 covers 16 residues. The CDR3 DNA reads TGTGCCATCAGTGGCTCTGGTACCTCGGGGAGTGGTGAGCAGTTCTTC. Translation gives CAISGSGTSGSGEQFF.

This clonotype showed up just a few times. The chain is built from TRBV6-2 or TRBV6-3 and TRBJ1-5, with D possibly being TRBD1 (6 bases). Germline CDR1 and CDR2: MNHEY and SVGEGT. The CDR3 length is 14 residues. Trimming took off 6 bases at V and 11 bases at J, with 20 bases between the two ends. In DNA form, the CDR3 reads TGTGCCAGCAGACCGGGGACAACGGCCACGGCCCAGCATTTT. Protein product: CASRPGTTATAQHF.

The chain joins TRBV12-3 or TRBV12-4 to TRBJ1-1; D gene uncertain. V shed 6 bases and J shed 1 base, with 9 bases lying between them. CDR3 size: 13 residues. The CDR3 DNA reads as TGTGCCAGCAGACGCAGGAGGAACACTGAAGCTTTCTTT. Protein product: CASRRRRNTEAFF.

This clonotype was counted between two and nine times. The V gene is TRBV12-3 or TRBV12-4, the J gene TRBJ2-3; D might be TRBD2 (5 bases). The ends were cut back, 11 bases at V and 4 bases at J, with 13 bases in the middle. This CDR3 is 12 amino acids long. CDR3 region: CAASADADTQYF. CDR3 nucleotides: TGTGCCGCTTCAGCGGATGCAGATACGCAGTATTTT.

This clonotype was observed a few times. For the CDR3, the DNA is TGCAGTGCTAGGGGTAGCGGGAGTGTCTCCTACGAGCAGTACTTC. It encodes CSARGSGSVSYEQYF. The rearrangement links TRBV20-1 to TRBJ2-7; 9 nucleotides align to TRBD2. V gave up 3 bases and J gave up 0 bases; unmatched junction bases: 6. The CDR3 is 15 residues long. Looked up from germline, CDR1 is DFQATT and CDR2 is SNEGSKA (reference sequence).

The J gene is TRBJ2-7, the V gene TRBV20-1; D possibly corresponds to TRBD2 (5 bases). Between the trimmed V and J ends, which lost 1 base and 3 bases, there was a span of 10 bases. CDR1 DFQATT and CDR2 SNEGSKA come from the germline V gene (reference sequence). CDR3 length: 13 amino acids. CDR3 sequence: CSARVNGVYEQYF. CDR3 DNA: TGCAGTGCTAGAGTGAACGGGGTCTACGAGCAGTACTTC.

The rearrangement links TRBV5-1 to TRBJ2-2, with D possibly matching TRBD2 (5 bases). Germline values: CDR1 SGHRS, CDR2 YFSETQ. The CDR3 loop spans 14 amino acids. Trimming stripped 4 bases from V and 2 bases from J, with 9 bases between. CDR3 sequence (DNA): TGCGCCAGCAGCAACGGGGAAAACACCGGGGAGCTGTTTTTT. Translation gives CASSNGENTGELFF. Looking up the rest from reference TRBV5-1 and TRBJ2-2 gives the full variable domain: KAGVTQTPRYLIKTRGQQVTLSCSPISGHRSVSWYQQTPGQGLQFLFEYFSETQRNKGNFPGRFSGRQFSNSRSEMNVSTLELGDSALYLCASSNGENTGELFFGEGSRLTVL.

The V and J genes are TRBV7-2 and TRBJ2-3; a possible D gene is TRBD2 (6 bases). Germline CDR1 reads SGHTA; CDR2 reads FQGNSA. This CDR3 has 14 residues. V lost 5 bases to trimming and J lost 4 bases, with 13 bases between them. CDR3 DNA sequence: TGTGCCAGCAGCGTAACATCTAGCGCAGATACGCAGTATTTT. It encodes CASSVTSSADTQYF.

This clonotype was recorded a few times. The rearrangement uses TRBV7-9 and TRBJ1-3; D not certain. The CDR3 extends over 13 amino acids. Germline loops: CDR1 SEHNR, CDR2 FQNEAQ (reference sequence). Between the trimmed V and J ends, which lost 3 bases and 2 bases, there was a span of 5 bases. The CDR3: CASSLSAGNTIYF. The DNA of the CDR3 is TGTGCCAGCAGCTTGTCGGCTGGAAACACCATATATTTT.

The V call is TRBV2, the J call TRBJ2-1; TRBD2 is a possible D gene (6 bases). This CDR3 region has 16 residues. The germline V and J ends were trimmed by 6 bases and 0 bases, with 15 bases remaining between them. CDR1 SNHLY and CDR2 FYNNEI come from the germline V gene. The CDR3 sequence: CASSGGEFRSYNEQFF. The CDR3 DNA is TGTGCCAGCAGCGGCGGGGAGTTCCGCTCCTACAATGAGCAGTTCTTC.

CDR3 sequence: CASSLNRQGPNIQYF. Written as DNA, the CDR3 is TGTGCCAGCAGCTTAAACCGACAGGGGCCAAACATTCAGTACTTC. The chain joins TRBV7-2 to TRBJ2-4; 8 nucleotides align to TRBD1. The germline V gene has CDR1 SGHTA and CDR2 FQGNSA. V lost 2 bases and J lost 6; bases outside the gene matches: 6. The CDR3 is 15 residues long.

The chain carries TRBV4-1 and TRBJ2-4; 12 bases align to TRBD2. The J call is doubtful: the DNA matches TRBJ2-7 better. The CDR3 spans 15 residues. Germline V lookup: CDR1 MGHRA, CDR2 YSYEKL. In DNA, the CDR3 is TGCGCCAGCAGCCGCGGACTAGCGGGACTTCACGAGCAGTACTTC. This codes for CASSRGLAGLHEQYF.